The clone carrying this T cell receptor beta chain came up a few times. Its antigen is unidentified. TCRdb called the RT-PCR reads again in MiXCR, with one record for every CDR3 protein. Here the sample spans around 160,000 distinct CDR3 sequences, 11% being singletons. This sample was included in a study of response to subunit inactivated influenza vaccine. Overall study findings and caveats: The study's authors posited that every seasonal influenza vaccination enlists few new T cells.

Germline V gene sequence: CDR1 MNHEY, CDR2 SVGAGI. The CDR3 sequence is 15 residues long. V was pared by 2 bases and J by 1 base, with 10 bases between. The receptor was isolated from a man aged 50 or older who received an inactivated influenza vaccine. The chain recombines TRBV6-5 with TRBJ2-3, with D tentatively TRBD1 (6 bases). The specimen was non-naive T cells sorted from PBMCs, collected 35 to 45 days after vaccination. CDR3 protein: CASSYLAGGTDTQYF. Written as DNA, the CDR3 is TGTGCCAGCAGTTACCTGGCAGGGGGCACAGATACGCAGTATTTT.